Listed here are 8 T cell receptor beta chains from one sample, sequenced in a study of blood T cell repertoires in COVID-19. Repertoires were generated with immunoSEQ multiplex PCR, while TCRdb's copy carries only in-frame clones and drops some. The repertoire consists of about 440,000 clones, with about 90% occurring once and the leading ten covering 0.6%. The sequenced sample consisted of PBMCs or T cells enriched from blood (not recorded which). Receptors originate from a man aged 18 to 29 who had recovered from COVID-19.

There are a few counts of this clone. V and J are TRBV11-3 and TRBJ2-3; 13 bases line up with TRBD2. The CDR3 runs 16 residues. V lost 5 bases to trimming and J lost 3 bases; unmatched junction nucleotides: 5. Germline-derived CDR1 and CDR2 are SGHNT and YENEEA. The CDR3 coding sequence is TGTGCCAGCAGCACCAGACTAGCGGGAGGTACAGATACGCAGTATTTT. Protein: CASSTRLAGGTDTQYF.

This clone showed up just once. J is TRBJ1-2 and V is TRBV11-2; no firm D call. The CDR3 contains 13 residues. Germline loops: CDR1 SGHAT, CDR2 FQNNGV. Trimming left V 0 bases short and J 7 bases short, with 9 bases between. The CDR3 DNA reads as TGTGCCAGCAGCTTAGAGGGCCTGGGTGGCTACACCTTC. This codes for CASSLEGLGGYTF.

The CDR3 spells CASSHDGGSYNEQFF. The CDR3 nucleotides read TGTGCCAGCAGCCATGACGGAGGGTCCTACAATGAGCAGTTCTTC. The chain links TRBV5-5 to TRBJ2-1; possibly TRBD2 for D (6 bases). The germline V and J ends were trimmed by 4 bases and 1 base, with 12 bases remaining between them. This CDR3 is 15 amino acids long. CDR1 is SGHKS and CDR2 is YYEKEE in the germline V gene (reference sequence). The full variable domain, in which reference TRBV5-5 and TRBJ2-1 provide the parts outside the CDR3, is DAGVTQSPTHLIKTRGQQVTLRCSPISGHKSVSWYQQVLGQGPQFIFQYYEKEERGRGNFPDRFSARQFPNYSSELNVNALLLGDSALYLCASSHDGGSYNEQFFGPGTRLTVL.

This CDR3 is CASSVQINSGNTIYF. CDR3 DNA sequence: TGTGCCAGCAGCGTACAGATAAACTCTGGAAACACCATATATTTT. V usage is TRBV9 and J usage is TRBJ1-3; D gene unclear. This CDR3 has 15 residues. The V end was cut by 1 base, the J end by 0 bases, with 8 bases between. Germline V CDR1 and CDR2: SGDLS, YYNGEE.

The chain employs TRBV5-6 and TRBJ2-2; D is possibly TRBD2 (6 bases). CDR1 is SGHDT, CDR2 YYEEEE, per germline. The V gene lost 4 bases and the J gene lost 6 bases, with 7 bases spanning the gap. The CDR3 covers 12 residues. The CDR3 loop reads CASSVAAGELFF. The CDR3 DNA is TGTGCCAGCAGCGTAGCGGCCGGGGAGCTGTTTTTT.

The chain links TRBV12-3 or TRBV12-4 to TRBJ1-2; no clear D gene. The V end was cut by 1 base, the J end by 5 bases, with 8 bases between. This CDR3 spans 13 amino acids. CDR3 DNA: TGTGCCAGCAGTTTAGGCCACGGGTATGGCTACACCTTC. Protein product: CASSLGHGYGYTF.

The chain combines TRBV3-1 (or the pseudogene TRBV3-2) with TRBJ2-5, with D possibly matching TRBD2 (6 bases). The CDR3 consists of 14 residues. Between the trimmed V and J ends, which lost 4 bases and 4 bases, there was a span of 13 bases. CDR1 is LGHDT, CDR2 YNNKEL, per germline (reference sequence). The CDR3 spells CASSPKLARETQYF. CDR3 in DNA: TGTGCCAGCAGCCCAAAACTAGCCCGAGAGACCCAGTACTTC.

This chain joins TRBV5-1 and TRBJ1-1, with D possibly TRBD1 on 5 matching bases. The CDR3 is made up of 15 amino acids. CDR1 and CDR2 (germline): SGHRS, YFSETQ. V lost 3 bases to trimming and J lost 7 bases, with 19 bases between them. CDR3 protein: CASSSGYLEKVEAFF. In DNA, the CDR3 is TGCGCCAGCAGCTCAGGGTATTTGGAAAAGGTTGAAGCTTTCTTT.